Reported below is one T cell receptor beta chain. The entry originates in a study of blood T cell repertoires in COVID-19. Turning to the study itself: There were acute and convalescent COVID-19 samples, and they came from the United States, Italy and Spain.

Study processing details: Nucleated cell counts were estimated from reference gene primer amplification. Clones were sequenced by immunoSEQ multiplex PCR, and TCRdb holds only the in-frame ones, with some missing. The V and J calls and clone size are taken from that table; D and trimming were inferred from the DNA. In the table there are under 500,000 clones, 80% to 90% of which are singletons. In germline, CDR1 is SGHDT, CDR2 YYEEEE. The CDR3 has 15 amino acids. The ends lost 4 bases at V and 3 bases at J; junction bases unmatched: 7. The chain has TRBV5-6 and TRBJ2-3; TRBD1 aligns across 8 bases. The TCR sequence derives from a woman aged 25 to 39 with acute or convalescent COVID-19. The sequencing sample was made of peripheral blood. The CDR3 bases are TGTGCCAGCAGCCCCGGGACAGGTTTGACAGATACGCAGTATTTT. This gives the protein CASSPGTGLTDTQYF. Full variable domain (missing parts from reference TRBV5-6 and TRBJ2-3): DAGVTQSPTHLIKTRGQQVTLRCSPKSGHDTVSWYQQALGQGPQFIFQYYEEEERQRGNFPDRFSGHQFPNYSSELNVNALLLGDSALYLCASSPGTGLTDTQYFGPGTRLTVL.